The 32 T cell receptor beta chains below come from one sample, sequenced in a study of blood T cell repertoires in COVID-19. TCRdb's copy holds only in-frame clones and misses some; the assay was immunoSEQ multiplex PCR. The data contain 150,000 to 200,000 clones, 80% to 90% of them singletons. Sequenced material: peripheral blood. These receptors were obtained from a man aged 45-65 years with active or convalescent COVID-19.

The chain recombines TRBV5-1 with TRBJ2-2, with 10 bases that match TRBD1. The CDR3 extends over 14 amino acids. V lost 7 bases, J lost 3 bases, and 3 bases stayed unmatched. The germline V gene has CDR1 SGHRS and CDR2 YFSETQ. The CDR3 protein is CASRDRGYTGELFF. The CDR3 DNA reads TGCGCCAGCCGGGACAGGGGATACACCGGGGAGCTGTTTTTT.

The chain carries TRBV6-5 and TRBJ2-3; no reliable D call. V was clipped by 0 bases and J by 0 bases, with 7 bases between them. Germline values: CDR1 MNHEY, CDR2 SVGAGI. This CDR3 region has 15 residues. Here the CDR3 reads CASSYSGLSTDTQYF. CDR3 nucleotide sequence: TGTGCCAGCAGTTACTCCGGGTTGAGCACAGATACGCAGTATTTT.

The CDR3 nucleotides read TGTGCCAGCAGCCCCTTAGGACAGGAGAGGGATGGCTACACCTTC. This translates into CASSPLGQERDGYTF. The V and J genes are TRBV28 and TRBJ1-2, with 7 nucleotides matching TRBD1. This CDR3 contains 15 residues. Germline V gene lookup returns CDR1 MDHEN and CDR2 SYDVKM. The ends lost 6 bases at V and 6 bases at J; junction bases unmatched: 13.

The table lists this clone with a few counts. The chain combines TRBV6-6 with TRBJ1-1, with TRBD1 as a possible D gene (5 bases). CDR1 and CDR2 (germline): MNHNY, SVGAGI (reference sequence). V was trimmed by 11 bases and J by 6 bases, leaving 19 bases between them. The CDR3 spans 13 residues. CDR3 sequence reads: CACKQVEWAEAFF. CDR3 nucleotides: TGTGCCTGCAAACAGGTGGAGTGGGCTGAAGCTTTCTTT.

V and J are TRBV4-1 and TRBJ1-1, with unresolved D. Germline CDR1 is MGHRA and CDR2 is YSYEKL. V lost 2 bases and J 5 bases, leaving 21 bases between the germline ends. CDR3 length: 17 residues. This CDR3 is CASSQPLRGRIDTEAFF. Here the CDR3 DNA reads TGCGCCAGCAGCCAACCCCTTAGAGGTCGTATTGATACTGAAGCTTTCTTT.

The CDR3 region is CASSLGSSGNTIYF. The CDR3 bases are TGCGCCAGCAGCTTGGGTAGCTCTGGAAACACCATATATTTT. This chain connects TRBV5-1 to TRBJ1-3; D is uncertain. Trimming left V 0 bases short and J 0 bases short, with 4 bases between. Germline CDR1 is SGHRS and CDR2 is YFSETQ. The CDR3 sequence is 14 residues long. The complete variable domain, with remaining parts taken from reference TRBV5-1 and TRBJ1-3, reads KAGVTQTPRYLIKTRGQQVTLSCSPISGHRSVSWYQQTPGQGLQFLFEYFSETQRNKGNFPGRFSGRQFSNSRSEMNVSTLELGDSALYLCASSLGSSGNTIYFGEGSWLTVV.

This chain links TRBV19 with TRBJ1-6; D not certain. The V end was cut by 7 bases, the J end by 7 bases, with 14 bases between. This CDR3 has 14 residues. CDR1 is LNHDA, CDR2 SQIVND, per germline (reference sequence). CDR3 DNA: TGTGCCAGTAACTCGGGATACACAAATTCACCCCTCCACTTT. The encoded protein is CASNSGYTNSPLHF.

This chain uses TRBV7-3 with TRBJ1-3, with D uncertain. Germline V gives CDR1 SGHTA, CDR2 FQGTGA. This CDR3 has 16 amino acids. V lost 5 bases and J 2 bases, leaving 16 bases between the germline ends. The CDR3 reads CASSKEEGLAGNTIYF. The CDR3 DNA reads TGTGCCAGCAGCAAGGAGGAGGGTCTGGCTGGAAACACCATATATTTT.

The gene calls are TRBV7-2 and TRBJ1-5; D uncertain. Trimming shortened V by 2 bases and J by 2 bases, and 10 bases separated the two germline ends. Germline assignment: CDR1 SGHTA and CDR2 FQGNSA. This CDR3 is 15 amino acids long. The CDR3 reads CASSLSNIGNQPQHF. The CDR3 coding sequence is TGTGCCAGCAGCTTATCAAACATCGGCAATCAGCCCCAGCATTTT.

The rearrangement uses TRBV7-3 and TRBJ2-6; no reliable D call. Germline CDR1 and CDR2: SGHTA and FQGTGA. V was trimmed by 2 bases and J by 2 bases, leaving 19 bases between them. This CDR3 is built from 19 residues. In DNA form, the CDR3 reads TGTGCCAGCAGCTTATCTCTCGGCGCAAAAGGAGCTGGGGCCAACGTCCTGACTTTC. Amino acids: CASSLSLGAKGAGANVLTF.

This clone was seen just once. J is TRBJ1-3 and V is TRBV28; D is perhaps TRBD1 (5 bases). Trimming took 4 bases from V and 0 from J, leaving 10 bases between them. CDR3 length: 15 residues. Germline V CDR1 and CDR2: MDHEN, SYDVKM. The CDR3: CASSSGTASGNTIYF. The CDR3 nucleotides read TGTGCCAGCAGTTCCGGGACTGCCTCTGGAAACACCATATATTTT.

The V gene is TRBV5-1, the J gene TRBJ2-1; 8 bases line up with TRBD1. Trimming at V came to 0 bases and at J to 16 bases, leaving 9 bases not matched to a gene. The CDR3 totals 13 residues. CDR1 and CDR2 (germline): SGHRS, YFSETQ. The DNA of the CDR3 is TGCGCCAGCAGCTTGGCCACAGACAGGGGATACTTCTTC. Encoded protein: CASSLATDRGYFF.

The V gene is TRBV11-3, the J gene TRBJ2-5; no firm D call. Germline V lookup: CDR1 SGHNT, CDR2 YENEEA. Trimming pared 4 bases from V and 5 bases from J, leaving 8 bases between. The CDR3 sequence is 12 residues long. CDR3 sequence (DNA): TGTGCCAGCAGCTCCAACAAGGAGACCCAGTACTTC. It specifies CASSSNKETQYF.

The chain is built from TRBV7-2 and TRBJ2-1, with a tentative D call TRBD1 (6 bases). This CDR3 has 14 residues. V lost 6 bases to trimming and J lost 2 bases, with 11 bases between them. Germline-derived CDR1 and CDR2 are SGHTA and FQGNSA. The CDR3 reads CASSDRTAYNEQFF. As DNA, the CDR3 is TGTGCCAGCAGTGATCGGACAGCCTACAATGAGCAGTTCTTC.

The CDR3 reads CASSLVRDEQYF. The CDR3 DNA follows: TGTGCCAGCAGCTTAGTCAGGGACGAGCAGTACTTC. This chain joins TRBV7-9 and TRBJ2-7, with D perhaps TRBD1 (5 bases). Germline lookup yields CDR1 SEHNR and CDR2 FQNEAQ (reference sequence). The CDR3 has 12 residues. The V gene lost 1 base and the J gene lost 5 bases, with 6 bases spanning the gap.

The chain uses TRBV2 and TRBJ1-2; TRBD1 matches 8 bases. From germline, CDR1 is SNHLY and CDR2 FYNNEI. With 3 bases clipped from V and 8 bases from J, the junction kept 11 bases outside the gene matches. The CDR3 runs to 15 residues. This CDR3 is CASSDRPGGARGYTF. CDR3 nucleotide sequence: TGTGCCAGCAGTGATCGGCCAGGGGGCGCGCGGGGCTACACCTTC.

The chain joins TRBV19 to TRBJ1-5; 8 nucleotides line up with TRBD1. V lost 5 bases, J lost 6 bases, and 3 bases stayed unmatched. This CDR3 has 13 residues. The germline CDR1 and CDR2 sequences are LNHDA and SQIVND (reference sequence). This CDR3 is CASSLDRGQPQHF. The CDR3 region has the DNA TGTGCCAGTAGTCTTGACAGGGGTCAGCCCCAGCATTTT.

The chain combines TRBV29-1 with TRBJ2-1, with a possible D match to TRBD1 (6 bases). The CDR3 loop spans 13 amino acids. Trimming stripped 6 bases from V and 4 bases from J, with 13 bases between. CDR1 and CDR2 from the germline V gene are SQVTM and ANQGSEA. This chain's CDR3 is CSVRDKEYNEQFF. The CDR3 DNA reads TGCAGCGTCCGGGACAAGGAATACAATGAGCAGTTCTTC.

This sequence joins TRBV5-1 and TRBJ2-5; 9 nucleotides match TRBD2. This CDR3 has 14 residues. Unmatched junction bases numbered 7, after V lost 5 bases and J lost 5 bases. CDR1 and CDR2 from the germline V gene are SGHRS and YFSETQ. The CDR3 sequence is CASRAGGPRETQYF. In DNA form, the CDR3 reads TGCGCCAGCAGGGCGGGAGGGCCTCGGGAGACCCAGTACTTC.

This chain uses TRBV7-2 with TRBJ2-2, with TRBD1 as a possible D gene (6 bases). The germline CDR1 and CDR2 sequences are SGHTA and FQGNSA. V gave up 0 bases and J gave up 0 bases, with 8 bases separating them. This CDR3 region has 16 residues. The CDR3 protein is CASSLARTANTGELFF. The CDR3 DNA sequence: TGTGCCAGCAGCTTAGCGAGGACAGCGAACACCGGGGAGCTGTTTTTT.

The gene calls are TRBV7-2 and TRBJ2-7; 8 bases are a match to TRBD1. The V gene end was trimmed by 1 base and the J gene end by 4 bases; junction bases not matched to a gene: 9. The CDR3 sequence is 16 residues long. Germline CDR1 reads SGHTA; CDR2 reads FQGNSA. This CDR3 is CASSLGGQGSRYEQYF. The CDR3 DNA reads as TGTGCCAGCAGCTTAGGAGGACAGGGAAGTCGGTACGAGCAGTACTTC.

The rearrangement links TRBV6-5 to TRBJ1-3; possible D gene TRBD1, 6 bases. V dropped 6 bases and J dropped 0 bases, with 12 bases sitting between them. Germline V gene data show CDR1 as MNHEY and CDR2 as SVGAGI. The CDR3 runs to 15 residues. The CDR3, as DNA: TGTGCCAGCAGCAAAGACAGGAACTCTGGAAACACCATATATTTT. Amino acid sequence: CASSKDRNSGNTIYF.

The chain combines TRBV29-1 with TRBJ2-3; 9 bases are a match to TRBD2. The CDR3 is 15 amino acids. V was clipped by 3 bases and J by 1 base; unmatched bases: 5. CDR1 is SQVTM, CDR2 ANQGSEA, per germline. CDR3 amino acids: CSVEFLAGGTDTQYF. CDR3 coding DNA: TGCAGCGTTGAGTTTTTAGCGGGGGGCACAGATACGCAGTATTTT.

This chain uses TRBV2 with TRBJ1-2; D is perhaps TRBD1 (5 bases). Germline assignment: CDR1 SNHLY and CDR2 FYNNEI. The germline V and J ends were trimmed by 2 bases and 6 bases, with 10 bases remaining between them. The CDR3 runs to 13 residues. The CDR3 spells CASSERGGDGYTF. The CDR3 bases are TGTGCCAGCAGTGAAAGGGGTGGCGATGGCTACACCTTC.

The V and J genes are TRBV7-2 and TRBJ1-4; 8 bases agree with TRBD1. Germline values: CDR1 SGHTA, CDR2 FQGNSA. The CDR3 spans 16 residues. J was trimmed by 5 bases and V by 1 base; bases with no gene match: 6. The CDR3 nucleotides read TGTGCCAGCAGCTTAGTATCCGGGACAGGCAATGAAAAACTGTTTTTT. This gives the protein CASSLVSGTGNEKLFF.

This chain links TRBV5-5 with TRBJ2-2; D may be TRBD1 (6 bases). Germline lookup yields CDR1 SGHKS and CDR2 YYEKEE (reference sequence). V lost 0 bases, J lost 1 base, and 13 bases lay in between. The CDR3 is made up of 17 amino acids. CDR3 amino acids: CASSLVPPGQNTGELFF. In DNA, the CDR3 is TGTGCCAGCAGCTTGGTACCCCCGGGACAGAACACCGGGGAGCTGTTTTTT.

This sequence joins TRBV5-6 and TRBJ1-1; D is undetermined. V was cut by 2 bases and J by 4 bases, with 9 bases left in between. The CDR3 consists of 13 residues. CDR1 and CDR2 from the germline V gene are SGHDT and YYEEEE. The CDR3 spells CASSFGRGTEAFF. The CDR3 DNA reads TGTGCCAGCAGCTTCGGACGGGGCACTGAAGCTTTCTTT.

The J gene is TRBJ1-5, the V gene TRBV5-6; a possible D gene is TRBD1 (5 bases). The V end lost 0 bases, the J end lost 1 base, and 14 bases lay between the germline ends. The CDR3 is made up of 17 amino acids. The germline gives CDR1 SGHDT, CDR2 YYEEEE. CDR3 in DNA: TGTGCCAGCAGCTTGGAGGGCGGGGGAAAAAGCAATCAGCCCCAGCATTTT. Amino acids: CASSLEGGGKSNQPQHF.

J is TRBJ1-5 and V is TRBV3-1 (or the pseudogene TRBV3-2); possibly TRBD1 for D (5 bases). Germline V gene data show CDR1 as LGHDT and CDR2 as YNNKEL (reference sequence). The V and J ends lost 0 bases and 7 bases respectively, with 13 bases between them. The CDR3 is made up of 15 amino acids. The CDR3 loop is CASSQDSGGTQPQHF. CDR3 sequence (DNA): TGTGCCAGCAGCCAAGACTCGGGGGGGACCCAGCCCCAGCATTTT.

This clone was recorded only once. This chain uses TRBV9 with TRBJ2-6, with 7 bases matching TRBD1. Unmatched junction bases numbered 7, after V lost 3 bases and J lost 1 base. There are 17 residues in the CDR3. CDR1 and CDR2 (germline): SGDLS, YYNGEE. Here the CDR3 DNA reads TGTGCCAGCAGCGCCCATCCGGGACAGTCTGGGGCCAACGTCCTGACTTTC. This codes for CASSAHPGQSGANVLTF.

This rearrangement joins TRBV18 to TRBJ1-2, with D tentatively TRBD1 (5 bases). V gave up 4 bases and J gave up 5 bases, with 23 bases separating them. CDR1 is KGHSH, CDR2 LQKENI, per germline. The CDR3 has 17 amino acids. The chain's CDR3 is CASSRTGTLEGLYGYTF. The CDR3 DNA sequence: TGTGCCAGCTCACGAACCGGGACGCTGGAGGGACTATATGGCTACACCTTC.

This clone was detected only a few times. The chain uses TRBV5-6 and TRBJ2-3; 7 bases agree with TRBD1. Germline CDR1 reads SGHDT; CDR2 reads YYEEEE. This CDR3 is built from 17 residues. Unmatched junction bases numbered 12, after V lost 4 bases and J lost 1 base. This CDR3 reads CASSPLLSGTGTDTQYF. In DNA, the CDR3 is TGTGCCAGCAGCCCGCTGCTCTCGGGGACAGGCACAGATACGCAGTATTTT.